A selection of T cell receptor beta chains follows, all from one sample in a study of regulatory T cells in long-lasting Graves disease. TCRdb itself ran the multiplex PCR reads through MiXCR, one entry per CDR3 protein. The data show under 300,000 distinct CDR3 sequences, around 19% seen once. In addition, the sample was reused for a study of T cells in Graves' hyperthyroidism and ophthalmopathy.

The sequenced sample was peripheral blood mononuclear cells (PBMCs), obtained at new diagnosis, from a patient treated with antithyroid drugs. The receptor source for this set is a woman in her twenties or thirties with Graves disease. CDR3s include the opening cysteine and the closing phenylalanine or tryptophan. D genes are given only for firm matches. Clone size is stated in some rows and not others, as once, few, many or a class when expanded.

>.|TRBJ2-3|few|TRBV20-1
CSAKGLLPPDTQYF
TGCAGTGCTAAGGGACTCCTCCCCCCAGATACGCAGTATTTT
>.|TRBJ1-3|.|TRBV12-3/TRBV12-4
CASRVEGAGNTIYF
TGTGCCAGCAGGGTAGAGGGGGCTGGAAACACCATATATTTT
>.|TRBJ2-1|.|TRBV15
CATSSPGQDNEQFF
TGTGCCACCAGCAGCCCGGGCCAAGACAATGAGCAGTTCTTC
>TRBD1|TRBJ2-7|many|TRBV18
CASSRPGQVYEQYF
TGTGCCAGCTCACGGCCGGGACAGGTCTACGAGCAGTACTTC
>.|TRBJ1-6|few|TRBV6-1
CASSPGTNSPLHF
TGTGCCAGCAGTCCTGGGACAAATTCACCCCTCCACTTT
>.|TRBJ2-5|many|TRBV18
CASSPGKRETQYF
TGTGCCAGCTCACCGGGCAAACGGGAGACCCAGTACTTC
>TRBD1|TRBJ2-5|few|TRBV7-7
CASSRGQSVETQYF
TGTGCTAGCAGCCGGGGACAGTCAGTAGAGACCCAGTACTTC
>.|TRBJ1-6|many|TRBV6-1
CAIQQGTNSPLHF
TGTGCCATCCAGCAGGGGACCAATTCACCCCTCCACTTT
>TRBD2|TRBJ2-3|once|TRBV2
CASSEEAGGQDTDTQYF
TGTGCCAGCAGTGAAGAAGCGGGGGGGCAAGACACAGATACGCAGTATTTT
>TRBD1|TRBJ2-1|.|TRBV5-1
CASSAGQAGGEQFF
TGCGCCAGCAGCGCCGGACAGGCCGGAGGTGAGCAGTTCTTC
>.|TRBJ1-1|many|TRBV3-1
CASSQRQTDTEAFF
TGTGCCAGCAGCCAACGACAGACAGACACTGAAGCTTTCTTT
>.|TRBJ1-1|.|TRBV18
CASSPGKEGQNTEAFF
TGTGCCAGCTCACCGGGCAAGGAAGGGCAGAACACTGAAGCTTTCTTT
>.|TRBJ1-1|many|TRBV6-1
CASSLPGGGTEAFF
TGTGCCAGCAGCTTACCGGGGGGCGGCACTGAAGCTTTCTTT
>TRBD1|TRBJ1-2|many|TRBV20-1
CSAPRPIRQGNYGYTF
TGCAGTGCTCCTAGGCCGATAAGACAGGGCAACTATGGCTACACCTTC
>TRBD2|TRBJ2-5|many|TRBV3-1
CASSQGSSGGSKTQYF
TGTGCCAGCAGCCAAGGTAGTAGCGGGGGATCAAAGACCCAGTACTTC
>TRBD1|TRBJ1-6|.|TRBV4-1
CASSREGTENNSPLHF
TGCGCCAGCAGCCGTGAGGGGACAGAAAATAATTCACCCCTCCACTTT